The clone carrying this TCR beta chain was seen only a few times. What it binds is not known. TCR alpha and TCR beta cDNA libraries with sample barcodes and UMIs came from 5'RACE using constant-segment primers. TCRdb independently ran MiXCR on the 5' RACE reads; one entry per CDR3 protein. The data hold about 250,000 distinct CDR3 sequences, with about 16% observed a single time. This sample is drawn from a study of T-cell memory formation after mild COVID-19. Study details: Each donor largely had its own TCR clusters. Study-wide results and caveats: The finding that pre-infection memory included some responding clones suggested that cross-reactive memory joined.

Sequenced sample: PBMCs or a T cell subset sorted from them (not recorded which). This TCR came from a man aged 18-30 years who had mild COVID-19 (a few samples of this study predate the infection). Cell type and time point are not known.

CDR3: CASSPARTSETQYF. The CDR3 DNA is TGCGCCAGCAGTCCCGCAAGGACTAGCGAGACGCAGTATTTT. The gene calls are TRBV5-1 and TRBJ2-3, with 9 nucleotides matching TRBD2. V dropped 5 bases and J dropped 9; count of bases not matched to a gene: 10. CDR1 is SGHRS, CDR2 YFSETQ, per germline. The CDR3 loop spans 14 amino acids.